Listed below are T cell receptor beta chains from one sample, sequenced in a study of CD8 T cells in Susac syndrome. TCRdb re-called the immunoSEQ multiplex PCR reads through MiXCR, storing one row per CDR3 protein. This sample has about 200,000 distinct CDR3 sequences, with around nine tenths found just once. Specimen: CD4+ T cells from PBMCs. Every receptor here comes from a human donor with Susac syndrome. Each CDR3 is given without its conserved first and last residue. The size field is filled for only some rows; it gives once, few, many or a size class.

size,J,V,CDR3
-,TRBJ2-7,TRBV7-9,ASSTNTGAYEQY
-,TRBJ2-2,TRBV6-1,ASSATRGQVIWTGELF
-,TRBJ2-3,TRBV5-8,ASSPGVAGFADTQY
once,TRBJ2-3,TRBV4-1,ASSQGFPRRFTDTQY
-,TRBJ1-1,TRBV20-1,SVQIRGRTEAF
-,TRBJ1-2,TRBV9,ASQGAGGYT
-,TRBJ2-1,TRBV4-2,ASSQDKDRFWDEQF
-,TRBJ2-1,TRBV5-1,ASRQDSSYNEQF
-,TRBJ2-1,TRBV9,ASSVAGGGGYNEQF
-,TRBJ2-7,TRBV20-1,SGGGSGRAGGEQY
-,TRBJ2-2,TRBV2,ASRRTGGNTGELF
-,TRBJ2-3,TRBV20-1,SARDRPDWRDTQY
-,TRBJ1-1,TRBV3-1,ASSSLLRGQGNAF
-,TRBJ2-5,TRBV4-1,ASSQVGTRQETQY
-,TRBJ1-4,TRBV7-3,ASSLSPHSDLF